The 31 T cell receptor beta chains reported below all come from one sample, sequenced in a study of shared clonotypes between healthy human individuals. Sequencing used immunoSEQ multiplex PCR; TCRdb keeps in-frame clones, though not all of them. The top ten hold 0.89% of the sample, which has about a million clones, roughly 77% seen once. The material sequenced was memory CD4+ T cells from PBMCs. Subset meaning: CD45RA-negative fraction. These receptors came from a man aged 18 to 29 in good health. Some clones in this sample may be carry-over from other donors' samples.

This clone was recorded many times. The CDR3 region is CASSPQGGRALGINEQFF. In DNA form, the CDR3 reads TGTGCCAGCAGCCCCCAGGGCGGGAGGGCCTTAGGAATCAATGAGCAGTTCTTC. The rearrangement uses TRBV14 and TRBJ2-1; 9 positions match TRBD2. The CDR3 extends over 18 amino acids. Germline trimming cut 4 bases from V and 6 bases from J; bases unmatched to any gene: 16. The germline gives CDR1 SGHDN, CDR2 FVKESK.

The chain combines TRBV25-1 with TRBJ2-1; 11 nucleotides match TRBD2. Germline CDR1 reads MGHDK; CDR2 reads SYGVNS. The CDR3 totals 13 residues. J was trimmed by 6 bases and V by 10 bases; bases with no gene match: 5. DNA of the CDR3: TGTGCCACCGGACTAGCGGGCCTCAATGAGCAGTTCTTC. It yields the protein CATGLAGLNEQFF.

The chain recombines TRBV9 with TRBJ2-3; no clear D gene. The V and J ends lost 4 bases and 0 bases respectively, with 12 bases between them. This CDR3 has 15 residues. Germline-derived CDR1 and CDR2 are SGDLS and YYNGEE. DNA for the CDR3: TGTGCCAGCAGCCCAGAGCCGCTGAGCACAGATACGCAGTATTTT. This encodes CASSPEPLSTDTQYF.

The chain uses TRBV2 and TRBJ2-7; D call uncertain. The germline CDR1 and CDR2 sequences are SNHLY and FYNNEI. V was pared by 7 bases and J by 5 bases, with 9 bases between. The CDR3 runs 11 residues. The CDR3 sequence is CASTLNNEQYF. CDR3 nucleotides: TGTGCCAGCACCCTGAATAACGAGCAGTACTTC.

The chain couples TRBV5-4 to TRBJ1-2; D not certain. Germline V CDR1 and CDR2: SGHNT, YYREEE (reference sequence). V was trimmed by 0 bases and J by 2 bases, leaving 8 bases between them. The CDR3 consists of 14 residues. This CDR3 reads CASSLGTENYGYTF. Here the CDR3 DNA reads TGTGCCAGCAGCTTGGGGACTGAGAACTATGGCTACACCTTC.

V and J are TRBV28 and TRBJ2-1, with D perhaps given as TRBD1 or TRBD2 (6 bases each). This CDR3 is built from 15 residues. V lost 2 bases to trimming and J lost 4 bases, with 12 bases between them. The germline V gene encodes CDR1 MDHEN and CDR2 SYDVKM. The CDR3 spells CASSLREGGYNEQFF. DNA for the CDR3: TGTGCCAGCAGTTTAAGGGAAGGGGGGTACAATGAGCAGTTCTTC.

CDR3 sequence (DNA): TGTGCCAGCAGCTTAGTGTGGGGGGCCTACACTGAAGCTTTCTTT. This codes for CASSLVWGAYTEAFF. This chain joins TRBV7-8 and TRBJ1-1, with D tentatively TRBD1 (6 bases). The germline V and J ends were trimmed by 1 base and 3 bases, with 12 bases remaining between them. CDR3 length: 15 amino acids. Germline V gene data show CDR1 as SGHVS and CDR2 as FQNEAQ.

The CDR3, as DNA: TGTGCCAGCAGTTACTCCGGAGGCCCGAATGAGCAGTTCTTC. Translating it yields CASSYSGGPNEQFF. The chain carries TRBV6-6 and TRBJ2-1, with D possibly being TRBD2 (5 bases). V dropped 0 bases and J dropped 7 bases, with 10 bases sitting between them. The germline V gene has CDR1 MNHNY and CDR2 SVGAGI (reference sequence). This CDR3 has 14 residues.

To note about this clone: This may stem from a read error, because a much larger clone lies one nucleotide away. Other DNA sequences within the sample encode an identical CDR3. This chain connects TRBV28 to TRBJ1-1; tentative D call: TRBD1 (5 bases). Trimming pared 4 bases from V and 5 bases from J, leaving 14 bases between. This CDR3 has 14 amino acids. Germline V CDR1 and CDR2: MDHEN, SYDVKM. The CDR3 DNA reads TGTGCCAGCAGTTCCCCAGGGACGGGGACTGAAGCTTTCTTT. Translated, it gives CASSSPGTGTEAFF.

The chain links TRBV7-7 to TRBJ2-1; D ambiguous. Trimming shortened V by 4 bases and J by 6 bases, and 10 bases separated the two germline ends. Looked up from germline, CDR1 is SSHAT and CDR2 is FNYEAQ (reference sequence). This CDR3 is 13 amino acids long. This CDR3 reads CASSSGPGNEQFF. The CDR3 bases are TGTGCCAGCAGCTCCGGCCCCGGCAATGAGCAGTTCTTC.

This chain joins TRBV19 and TRBJ2-5; the D gene is possibly TRBD1 (5 bases). V gave up 10 bases and J gave up 1 base, with 10 bases separating them. CDR3 length: 12 residues. CDR1 and CDR2 (germline): LNHDA, SQIVND (reference sequence). The CDR3 DNA follows: TGTGCCACCTGTGACAGCCAAGAGACCCAGTACTTC. It is translated as CATCDSQETQYF.

This chain joins TRBV5-1 and TRBJ2-5; 9 nucleotides match TRBD2. The CDR3 spans 16 residues. Germline V gene lookup returns CDR1 SGHRS and CDR2 YFSETQ. Trimming took 4 bases from V and 0 from J; bases not matched to a gene: 7. The CDR3 bases are TGCGCCAGCAGCCATGGGACTAGCTCATACCAAGAGACCCAGTACTTC. It specifies CASSHGTSSYQETQYF.

The V and J genes are TRBV9 and TRBJ2-3; TRBD1 aligns across 9 bases. The length of the CDR3 is 16 residues. Germline assignment: CDR1 SGDLS and CDR2 YYNGEE. Trimming at V came to 4 bases and at J to 1 base, leaving 7 bases not matched to a gene. Here the CDR3 reads CASSSGTGKGTDTQYF. CDR3 bases: TGTGCCAGCAGCTCCGGGACAGGGAAGGGCACAGATACGCAGTATTTT.

This chain links TRBV18 with TRBJ2-4; unclear D gene. CDR1 and CDR2 from the germline V gene are KGHSH and LQKENI. This CDR3 is 15 amino acids long. Trimming took 2 bases from V and 0 from J, leaving 8 bases between them. Here the CDR3 reads CASSPAELAKNIQYF. Here the CDR3 DNA reads TGTGCCAGCTCACCAGCAGAGCTAGCCAAAAACATTCAGTACTTC.

This clone was recorded only once. CDR3 sequence reads: CASSLEVWEANVLTF. DNA of the CDR3: TGCGCCAGCAGCTTGGAAGTTTGGGAGGCCAACGTCCTGACTTTC. The chain couples TRBV5-1 to TRBJ2-6; D uncertain. The CDR3 is made up of 15 amino acids. Trimming removed 0 bases at V and 6 bases at J, with 10 bases between. Germline V gene lookup returns CDR1 SGHRS and CDR2 YFSETQ.

The genes are TRBV2 and TRBJ1-1; D may be TRBD1 (6 bases). Per germline, CDR1 SNHLY and CDR2 FYNNEI. V lost 8 bases to trimming and J lost 0 bases, with 10 bases between them. The CDR3 contains 13 residues. The CDR3 spells CASDTGLNTEAFF. As DNA, the CDR3 is TGTGCCAGCGATACAGGGTTGAACACTGAAGCTTTCTTT. Looking up the rest from reference TRBV2 and TRBJ1-1 gives the full variable domain: EPEVTQTPSHQVTQMGQEVILRCVPISNHLYFYWYRQILGQKVEFLVSFYNNEISEKSEIFDDQFSVERPDGSNFTLKIRSTKLEDSAMYFCASDTGLNTEAFFGQGTRLTVV.

The rearrangement links TRBV18 to TRBJ2-7, with D possibly matching TRBD1 (6 bases). CDR1 and CDR2 from the germline V gene are KGHSH and LQKENI. This CDR3 region has 12 residues. V gave up 2 bases and J gave up 6 bases, with 8 bases separating them. CDR3 coding DNA: TGTGCCAGCTCACCAGGGGGCGGCGAGCAGTACTTC. It is translated as CASSPGGGEQYF. Variable domain in full (rest from reference TRBV18 and TRBJ2-7): NAGVMQNPRHLVRRRGQEARLRCSPMKGHSHVYWYRQLPEEGLKFMVYLQKENIIDESGMPKERFSAEFPKEGPSILRIQQVVRGDSAAYFCASSPGGGEQYFGPGTRLTVT.

The chain links TRBV15 to TRBJ1-2, with a tentative D call TRBD1 (5 bases). Trimming shortened V by 0 bases and J by 8 bases, and 16 bases separated the two germline ends. This CDR3 spans 15 amino acids. Germline loops: CDR1 LNHNV, CDR2 YYDKDF (reference sequence). CDR3 region: CATSRDVAGEGGYTF. CDR3 in DNA: TGTGCCACCAGCAGAGATGTTGCGGGGGAGGGCGGCTACACCTTC.

The CDR3 protein is CASSPRMTQEAFF. CDR3 nucleotides: TGCGCCAGCAGCCCTCGTATGACGCAAGAAGCTTTCTTT. This chain joins TRBV5-1 and TRBJ1-1; D is undetermined. V was cut by 4 bases and J by 8 bases, with 15 bases left in between. Germline CDR1 is SGHRS and CDR2 is YFSETQ. This CDR3 is built from 13 residues.

The chain employs TRBV15 and TRBJ1-3; D is uncertain. Trimming stripped 1 base from V and 4 bases from J, with 11 bases between. The length of the CDR3 is 15 residues. Germline CDR1 LNHNV, CDR2 YYDKDF (reference sequence). The CDR3 nucleotides are TGTGCCACCAGCAGAGCCGGGCGGACCGGAAACACCATATATTTT. Its translation is CATSRAGRTGNTIYF. Using reference TRBV15 and TRBJ1-3 for the parts outside the CDR3, the full variable domain is DAMVIQNPRYQVTQFGKPVTLSCSQTLNHNVMYWYQQKSSQAPKLLFHYYDKDFNNEADTPDNFQSRRPNTSFCFLDIRSPGLGDTAMYLCATSRAGRTGNTIYFGEGSWLTVV.

The chain has TRBV4-3 and TRBJ1-1; D not resolved. The CDR3 has 15 residues. Trimming took off 1 base at V and 4 bases at J, with 13 bases between the two ends. Germline V gene data show CDR1 as LGHNA and CDR2 as YSLEER. The CDR3 region is CASSQVLSGTTEAFF. The CDR3 coding sequence is TGCGCCAGCAGCCAAGTTCTATCAGGTACCACTGAAGCTTTCTTT.

This clone was observed a few times. The V call is TRBV15, the J call TRBJ1-1; D may be TRBD1 (5 bases). The CDR3 length is 15 residues. Germline CDR1 LNHNV, CDR2 YYDKDF (reference sequence). The V gene lost 0 bases and the J gene lost 6 bases, with 14 bases spanning the gap. CDR3 amino acids: CATSREEWGGAEAFF. CDR3 DNA: TGTGCCACCAGCAGAGAGGAGTGGGGGGGAGCTGAAGCTTTCTTT.

In the case of this clone: Within the sample, other DNA sequences also encode this same CDR3. CDR3 DNA sequence: TGTGCCAGCTCACCAACGGGGTTAGATGGCTACACCTTC. It yields the protein CASSPTGLDGYTF. The rearrangement links TRBV18 to TRBJ1-2; D is ambiguous. Looked up from germline, CDR1 is KGHSH and CDR2 is LQKENI. The CDR3 runs 13 residues. V lost 2 bases and J 6 bases, leaving 10 bases between the germline ends.

V is TRBV5-4 and J is TRBJ2-5; the D gene is possibly TRBD2 (5 bases). With 0 bases removed from V and 1 base from J, the gap between germline ends came to 10 bases. CDR3 size: 15 residues. Germline CDR1 is SGHNT and CDR2 is YYREEE (reference sequence). DNA of the CDR3: TGTGCCAGCAGCTTGGCCCGGGGTATCCAAGAGACCCAGTACTTC. Translation gives CASSLARGIQETQYF.

V and J are TRBV25-1 and TRBJ1-2, with a tentative D call TRBD1 (6 bases). There are 14 residues in the CDR3. Germline V lookup: CDR1 MGHDK, CDR2 SYGVNS. Trimming took off 1 base at V and 4 bases at J, with 10 bases between the two ends. The CDR3 spells CASSESGGPYGYTF. The CDR3 DNA sequence: TGTGCCAGCAGTGAATCGGGGGGGCCCTATGGCTACACCTTC.

The V call is TRBV6-1, the J call TRBJ1-3, with 8 bases matching TRBD1. With 3 bases clipped from V and 4 bases from J, the junction kept 17 bases outside the gene matches. This CDR3 region has 19 residues. CDR1 is MNHNS, CDR2 SASEGT, per germline. The CDR3 region is CASSDRGLGWGPTGNTIYF. The CDR3, as DNA: TGTGCCAGCAGTGACAGGGGGCTCGGATGGGGACCTACCGGAAACACCATATATTTT.

The chain is built from TRBV5-8 and TRBJ2-7; D possibly matches TRBD1 or TRBD2 (5 bases each). Germline lookup yields CDR1 SGHTS and CDR2 YDEGEE. V gave up 0 bases and J gave up 2 bases, with 15 bases separating them. This CDR3 contains 16 residues. The CDR3 DNA is TGTGCCAGCAGCTTGGACCTGGGGGTAAAAACCTACGAGCAGTACTTC. Translating it yields CASSLDLGVKTYEQYF.

J is TRBJ1-1 and V is TRBV5-1; D is unclear. CDR3 size: 13 residues. Trimming took 3 bases from V and 5 from J, leaving 11 bases between them. The germline gives CDR1 SGHRS, CDR2 YFSETQ. CDR3: CASSSELGTEAFF. The CDR3 region has the DNA TGCGCCAGCAGCTCAGAATTGGGGACTGAAGCTTTCTTT.

The CDR3 loop reads CASSLFGDSQRVTGELFF. The CDR3, as DNA: TGCGCCAGCAGCTTGTTCGGGGACAGCCAACGCGTGACCGGGGAGCTGTTTTTT. The chain recombines TRBV5-1 with TRBJ2-2; 7 positions agree with TRBD1. The V and J ends lost 1 base and 5 bases, in that order; junction bases with no gene match: 14. The CDR3 length is 18 residues. Germline V gene data show CDR1 as SGHRS and CDR2 as YFSETQ.

This rearrangement joins TRBV5-8 to TRBJ2-3, with D unresolved. Germline CDR1 and CDR2: SGHTS and YDEGEE. Trimming stripped 4 bases from V and 5 bases from J, with 11 bases between. The CDR3 is 13 amino acids. DNA for the CDR3: TGTGCCAGCAGCACTGGACGGAAAGATACGCAGTATTTT. It encodes CASSTGRKDTQYF.

This clone was picked up one time. The chain links TRBV5-8 to TRBJ2-1, with no clear D. The germline V gene has CDR1 SGHTS and CDR2 YDEGEE. Between the trimmed V and J ends, which lost 9 bases and 5 bases, there was a span of 18 bases. The CDR3 extends over 14 amino acids. This CDR3 reads CATVTAPGHNEQFF. The CDR3 coding sequence is TGTGCCACTGTTACAGCCCCCGGCCACAATGAGCAGTTCTTC.